Below, 22 T cell receptor beta chains from the same sample are listed, as sequenced in a study of a mutant IDH1 vaccine in newly diagnosed glioma. Their antigen targets remain unknown. Assay: immunoSEQ multiplex PCR; the TCRdb copy retains only in-frame clones and omits some. The table has approximately 21,000 clones, 80% to 85% seen once. Time point specified: week 47, end of study. A single vaccine dose contained 300 ug of mutant IDH1 20-mer peptide, and topical imiquimod was used with it. Sequencing used PBMCs, obtained from a glioma patient whose treatment included an IDH1 peptide vaccine. The receptors were gathered from a man between 35 and 55 years old with glioma.

The chain combines TRBV9 with TRBJ1-5; the D gene is possibly TRBD1 (6 bases). The V and J ends lost 2 bases and 0 bases respectively, with 9 bases between them. Germline assignment: CDR1 SGDLS and CDR2 YYNGEE. CDR3 size: 15 residues. CDR3 residues: CASSVQGSSNQPQHF. DNA for the CDR3: TGTGCCAGCAGCGTCCAGGGGTCTAGCAATCAGCCCCAGCATTTT.

The chain carries TRBV18 and TRBJ1-4; D unclear. The germline V gene has CDR1 KGHSH and CDR2 LQKENI. The CDR3 runs 15 residues. Trimming shortened V by 1 base and J by 4 bases, and 10 bases separated the two germline ends. The CDR3 DNA reads as TGTGCCAGCTCACCACAGCGACACCTTAATGAAAAACTGTTTTTT. Translation: CASSPQRHLNEKLFF.

The chain employs TRBV5-4 and TRBJ2-5, with D perhaps assigned TRBD1 or TRBD2 (5 bases each). The germline CDR1 and CDR2 sequences are SGHNT and YYREEE (reference sequence). This CDR3 region has 15 residues. Deletions cut 5 bases from V and 2 bases from J, with 16 bases between. Here the CDR3 reads CASRQTSGGQETQYF. Here the CDR3 DNA reads TGTGCCAGCAGACAGACCTCTGGGGGTCAAGAGACCCAGTACTTC.

This chain joins TRBV12-5 and TRBJ2-1; tentative D call: TRBD2 (6 bases). CDR3 length: 15 residues. V was cut by 5 bases and J by 3 bases, with 14 bases left in between. Germline CDR1 reads LGHNT; CDR2 reads FRNRAP. Written as DNA, the CDR3 is TGTGCTAGTGGTCCGGGACTGCTGAGCTACAATGAGCAGTTCTTC. Translated: CASGPGLLSYNEQFF.

With regard to this clone: In the same sample, other DNA sequences code for this CDR3. V and J are TRBV5-1 and TRBJ2-3; 8 nucleotides match TRBD1. The J segment lost 2 bases and the V segment lost 0 bases, leaving 2 bases of the junction unmatched. The V gene's germline CDR1 is SGHRS and CDR2 YFSETQ. The CDR3 is 15 residues long. DNA for the CDR3: TGCGCCAGCAGCTTGGTTCAGGGGGCCACAGATACGCAGTATTTT. Residues: CASSLVQGATDTQYF.

The rearrangement joins TRBV2 to TRBJ2-5, with D uncertain. This CDR3 has 13 amino acids. Germline V gene sequence: CDR1 SNHLY, CDR2 FYNNEI. The V end lost 6 bases, the J end lost 7 bases, and 15 bases lay between the germline ends. In nucleotides, the CDR3 is TGTGCCAGCAGGGTAGTTTCCTACCCGACCCAGTACTTC. As protein: CASRVVSYPTQYF. The whole variable domain, filled in from reference TRBV2 and TRBJ2-5, reads EPEVTQTPSHQVTQMGQEVILRCVPISNHLYFYWYRQILGQKVEFLVSFYNNEISEKSEIFDDQFSVERPDGSNFTLKIRSTKLEDSAMYFCASRVVSYPTQYFGPGTRLLVL.

The V and J genes are TRBV7-9 and TRBJ2-5; 9 bases match TRBD2. The assigned J gene may be wrong: the sequence end matches TRBJ2-7 better. Germline CDR1 is SEHNR and CDR2 is FQNEAQ (reference sequence). The CDR3 is 16 amino acids. CDR3 nucleotides: TGTGCCAGCAGCTTAGGACGGGCGGGAGGGATCTACGAGCAGTACTTC. It codes for CASSLGRAGGIYEQYF.

This clone came up once. This chain links TRBV19 with TRBJ2-5; the match to TRBD1 covers 12 bases. This CDR3 region has 19 residues. Germline V gene data show CDR1 as LNHDA and CDR2 as SQIVND (reference sequence). V lost 3 bases and J lost 0; bases outside the gene matches: 11. CDR3 protein: CASSINRDRGLPYQETQYF. The CDR3 region has the DNA TGTGCCAGTAGTATCAACCGGGACAGGGGGCTACCGTACCAAGAGACCCAGTACTTC.

The V and J genes are TRBV13 and TRBJ1-1, with D uncertain. The CDR3 runs 13 residues. V gave up 7 bases and J gave up 3 bases, with 12 bases separating them. Germline CDR1 reads PRHDT; CDR2 reads FYEKMQ (reference sequence). Here the CDR3 reads CASINQEDTEAFF. Written as DNA, the CDR3 is TGTGCCAGCATCAACCAGGAGGACACTGAAGCTTTCTTT.

This chain links TRBV7-9 with TRBJ1-1, with D tentatively TRBD1 (5 bases). Trimming removed 7 bases at V and 5 bases at J, with 17 bases between. Germline values: CDR1 SEHNR, CDR2 FQNEAQ (reference sequence). CDR3 length equals 14 residues. CDR3 in amino acids: CASNRGAKGTEAFF. For the CDR3, the DNA is TGTGCCAGCAACAGAGGGGCGAAGGGGACTGAAGCTTTCTTT.

The chain carries TRBV7-9 and TRBJ2-3; the match to TRBD2 covers 10 bases. The CDR3 loop spans 15 amino acids. Germline lookup yields CDR1 SEHNR and CDR2 FQNEAQ (reference sequence). The junction had 4 bases not matched to a gene; V was cut back by 5 bases and J by 2 bases. The CDR3 here is CASSRTSGATDTQYF. The DNA of the CDR3 is TGTGCCAGCAGCCGGACTAGCGGTGCCACAGATACGCAGTATTTT.

Only one count was recorded for this clone. The chain is built from TRBV5-4 and TRBJ2-1; D is uncertain. The germline V gene encodes CDR1 SGHNT and CDR2 YYREEE (reference sequence). The CDR3 is 13 amino acids. Trimming took 4 bases from V and 2 from J, leaving 7 bases between them. The CDR3: CASSVRTYNEQFF. As DNA, the CDR3 is TGTGCCAGCAGCGTGAGAACCTACAATGAGCAGTTCTTC. Full variable domain (remainder filled in from reference TRBV5-4 and TRBJ2-1): ETGVTQSPTHLIKTRGQQVTLRCSSQSGHNTVSWYQQALGQGPQFIFQYYREEENGRGNFPPRFSGLQFPNYSSELNVNALELDDSALYLCASSVRTYNEQFFGPGTRLTVL.

This clone was observed a single time. The gene calls are TRBV4-2 and TRBJ2-7; tentatively, D is TRBD1 (5 bases). Trimming removed 1 base from V and 2 bases from J, with 6 bases in between. Germline V gene lookup returns CDR1 LGHNA and CDR2 YNFKEQ. The length of the CDR3 is 13 residues. CDR3 in DNA: TGTGCCAGCAGCCAAGCAGGGACCTACGAGCAGTACTTC. This translates into CASSQAGTYEQYF.

The chain has TRBV6-6 and TRBJ1-1; TRBD1 matches 7 bases. CDR1 and CDR2 (germline): MNHNY, SVGAGI (reference sequence). This CDR3 has 16 residues. The V segment lost 7 bases and the J segment 1 base; nucleotides outside the gene matches: 12. CDR3 nucleotides: TGTGCCAGCATTCTCGGGAGGGGGCGCGGGAACACTGAAGCTTTCTTT. This gives the protein CASILGRGRGNTEAFF.

The chain couples TRBV19 to TRBJ1-2; a weak D match, TRBD1 (6 bases). Germline-derived CDR1 and CDR2 are LNHDA and SQIVND (reference sequence). With 4 bases removed from V and 1 base from J, the gap between germline ends came to 7 bases. The CDR3 spans 13 residues. The chain's CDR3 is CASSKQGNYGYTF. In DNA, the CDR3 is TGTGCCAGTAGTAAACAGGGTAACTATGGCTACACCTTC.

The rearrangement links TRBV29-1 to TRBJ1-1; D gene ambiguous. The germline V and J ends were trimmed by 5 bases and 0 bases, with 7 bases remaining between them. This CDR3 has 12 amino acids. Per germline, CDR1 SQVTM and CDR2 ANQGSEA. CDR3 amino acids: CSVPTVNTEAFF. The CDR3 DNA reads as TGCAGCGTTCCTACAGTGAACACTGAAGCTTTCTTT.

The chain carries TRBV6-1 and TRBJ2-2; D is uncertain. Germline CDR1 MNHNS, CDR2 SASEGT. This CDR3 spans 15 amino acids. V was cut by 4 bases and J by 4 bases, with 13 bases left in between. This CDR3 reads CASSVAGPFTGELFF. CDR3 coding DNA: TGTGCCAGCAGTGTAGCTGGACCCTTCACCGGGGAGCTGTTTTTT.

The chain has TRBV2 and TRBJ2-7; D ambiguous. The V gene lost 6 bases and the J gene lost 3 bases, with 6 bases spanning the gap. CDR1 SNHLY and CDR2 FYNNEI come from the germline V gene. The CDR3 is 11 residues long. The CDR3 here is CASRKDYEQYF. Here the CDR3 DNA reads TGTGCCAGCAGAAAGGACTACGAGCAGTACTTC.

The CDR3: CSVEDTGTKNIQYF. The CDR3, as DNA: TGCAGCGTTGAAGACACCGGGACCAAAAACATTCAGTACTTC. The chain has TRBV29-1 and TRBJ2-4; weak D call: TRBD2 (5 bases). This CDR3 is 14 amino acids long. The ends were cut back, 0 bases at V and 2 bases at J, with 8 bases in the middle. Germline values: CDR1 SQVTM, CDR2 ANQGSEA.

V usage is TRBV6-5 and J usage is TRBJ2-3; D perhaps matches TRBD2 (5 bases). Trimming took off 4 bases at V and 6 bases at J, with 8 bases between the two ends. The germline V gene encodes CDR1 MNHEY and CDR2 SVGAGI. This CDR3 spans 12 amino acids. The CDR3 DNA reads TGTGCCAGCAGTTTCTCGGGGGATACGCAGTATTTT. Its protein product is CASSFSGDTQYF.

This chain links TRBV18 with TRBJ2-5; perhaps D is TRBD1 or TRBD2 (5 bases each). CDR3 length: 13 residues. Per the germline V gene, CDR1 is KGHSH and CDR2 is LQKENI. V lost 0 bases and J lost 12, with 14 bases in between. This CDR3 is CASSPPGTGKKYF. The CDR3 region has the DNA TGTGCCAGCTCACCACCCGGGACGGGGAAAAAGTACTTC.

The chain uses TRBV6-1 and TRBJ1-2, with TRBD1 matching 12 bases. The trim removed 4 bases at V and 7 bases at J, leaving 10 bases unmatched. The CDR3 extends over 16 amino acids. Germline-derived CDR1 and CDR2 are MNHNS and SASEGT. CDR3 loop: CASSVPRDRGRLGYTF. The CDR3 nucleotides are TGTGCCAGCAGTGTTCCCCGGGACAGGGGGCGTCTTGGCTACACCTTC.